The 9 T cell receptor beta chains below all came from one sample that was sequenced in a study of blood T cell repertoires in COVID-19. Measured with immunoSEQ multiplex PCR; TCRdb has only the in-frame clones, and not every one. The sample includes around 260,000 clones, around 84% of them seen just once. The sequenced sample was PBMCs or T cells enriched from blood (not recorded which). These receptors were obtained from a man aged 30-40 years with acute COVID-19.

The CDR3 loop is CASSRGGTTGGNEQYV. The DNA of the CDR3 is TGCGCCAGCAGCCGTGGTGGTACGACAGGGGGCAACGAGCAGTACGTC. The gene calls are TRBV5-1 and TRBJ2-7; 10 positions agree with TRBD1. The CDR3 covers 16 residues. Germline V CDR1 and CDR2: SGHRS, YFSETQ. V lost 4 bases, J lost 5 bases, and 12 bases stayed unmatched.

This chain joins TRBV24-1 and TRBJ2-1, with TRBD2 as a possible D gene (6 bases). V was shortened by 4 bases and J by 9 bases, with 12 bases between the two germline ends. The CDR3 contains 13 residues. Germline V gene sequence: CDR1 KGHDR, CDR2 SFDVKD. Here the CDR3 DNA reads TGTGCCACCAGTGACCCGGGACTGCTTGAGCAGTTCTTC. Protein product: CATSDPGLLEQFF.

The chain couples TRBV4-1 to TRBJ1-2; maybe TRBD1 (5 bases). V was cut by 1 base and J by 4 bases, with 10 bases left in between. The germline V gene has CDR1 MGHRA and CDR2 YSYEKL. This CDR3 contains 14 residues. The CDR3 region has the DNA TGCGCCAGCAGCCAAGCGTCAGGGTTCTATGGCTACACCTTC. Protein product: CASSQASGFYGYTF.

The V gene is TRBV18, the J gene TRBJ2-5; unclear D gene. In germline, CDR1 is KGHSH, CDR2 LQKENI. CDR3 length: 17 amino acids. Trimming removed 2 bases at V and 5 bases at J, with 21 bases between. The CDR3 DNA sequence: TGTGCCAGCTCACCAACTACCGCGGATCACACAAGGGAGACCCAGTACTTC. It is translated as CASSPTTADHTRETQYF.

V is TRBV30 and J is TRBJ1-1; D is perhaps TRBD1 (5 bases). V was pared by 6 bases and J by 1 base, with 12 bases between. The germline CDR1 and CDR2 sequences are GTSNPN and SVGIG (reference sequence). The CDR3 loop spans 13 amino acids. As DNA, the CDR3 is TGTGCCTGTCCCAGGGTTGGGAACACTGAAGCTTTCTTT. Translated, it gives CACPRVGNTEAFF.

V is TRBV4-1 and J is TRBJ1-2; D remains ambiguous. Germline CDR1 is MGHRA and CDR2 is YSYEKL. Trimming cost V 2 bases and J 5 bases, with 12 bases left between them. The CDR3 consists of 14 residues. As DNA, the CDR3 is TGCGCCAGCAGCCAAACACGGGGAATTTATGGCTACACCTTC. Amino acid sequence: CASSQTRGIYGYTF.

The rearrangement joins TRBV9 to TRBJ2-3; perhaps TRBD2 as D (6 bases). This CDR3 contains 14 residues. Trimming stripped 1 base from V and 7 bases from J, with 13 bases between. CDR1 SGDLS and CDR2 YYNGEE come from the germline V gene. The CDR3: CASSVLGEANTQYF. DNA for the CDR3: TGTGCCAGCAGCGTACTCGGGGAGGCAAATACGCAGTATTTT.

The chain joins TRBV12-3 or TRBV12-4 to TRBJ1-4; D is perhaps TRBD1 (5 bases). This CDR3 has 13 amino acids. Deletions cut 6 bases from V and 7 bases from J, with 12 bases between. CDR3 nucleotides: TGTGCCAGCAGGGCAGGGTTAAGTGAAAAACTGTTTTTT. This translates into CASRAGLSEKLFF.

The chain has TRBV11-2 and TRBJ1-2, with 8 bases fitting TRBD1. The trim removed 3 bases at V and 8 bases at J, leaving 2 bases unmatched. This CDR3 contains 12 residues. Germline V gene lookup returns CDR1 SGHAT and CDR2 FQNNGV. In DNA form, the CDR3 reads TGTGCCAGCAGCTTGGACAGGGACGGCTACACCTTC. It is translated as CASSLDRDGYTF.